The clone carrying this TCR beta chain showed up just a few times. The CDR3 sequence is 15 residues long. Germline trimming cut 3 bases from V and 2 bases from J; bases unmatched to any gene: 7. Germline assignment: CDR1 SGHDT and CDR2 YYEEEE. The source of the sample is a study of blood T cell repertoires in COVID-19. Study-wide background: COVID-19 samples collected from the United States, Italy and Spain covered acute and convalescent phases.

Original data processing: Reference gene primer amplification gave estimated nucleated cell counts. TCRdb's table, derived via immunoSEQ multiplex PCR, lists solely in-frame clones and lacks some. D and trimming come from the DNA, and the V and J calls and clone size come from that table. The data show over 200,000 clones, roughly nine tenths seen once. This receptor was identified in a young woman who had recovered from COVID-19. This chain joins TRBV5-6 and TRBJ1-2, with 7 positions matching TRBD1. The material sequenced was peripheral blood. The CDR3 DNA is TGTGCCAGCAGCTCTTTGGAGGGGGCGAACTATGGCTACACCTTC. This translates into CASSSLEGANYGYTF.